This T cell receptor (beta chain) stems from a study of blood T cell repertoires in COVID-19. On the study more broadly: Sources were T cells, B-cell-depleted T cells, or PBMCs; the material itself was cDNA or gDNA.

This table comes from immunoSEQ multiplex PCR, and its TCRdb copy is limited to in-frame clones, with some not included. This sample has a few hundred thousand clones, with 70% to 90% found just once. The V gene's germline CDR1 is SGHKS and CDR2 YYEKEE (reference sequence). Trimming took 1 base from V and 4 from J, leaving 12 bases between them. The length of the CDR3 is 15 residues. The TCR comes from a woman younger than 35 who had recovered from COVID-19. Sequenced sample: peripheral blood. The chain couples TRBV5-5 to TRBJ1-5; D is ambiguous. CDR3 in amino acids: CASSLYSKLNQPQHF. CDR3 bases: TGTGCCAGCAGCTTGTACTCAAAACTGAATCAGCCCCAGCATTTT.